The clone carrying this T cell receptor beta chain has more than one count but fewer than ten. Together with a sample-barcoded 5' primer, a J-beta primer mix was included in a second PCR lasting about 6 to 11 cycles. The template-switch adaptor, which had 12 random nucleotides, put a tag on each cDNA molecule. TCRdb analysed the 5' RACE reads with MiXCR anew, one entry per CDR3 protein. The top ten clones hold roughly 8% of a sample with roughly 1,700,000 distinct CDR3 sequences, 28% of them seen once. The sample comes from a study of blood T cells in healthy people across ages. V lost 5 bases, J lost 9 bases, and 9 bases stayed unmatched. The CDR3 is made up of 14 amino acids.

Sequenced input: blood. This rearrangement joins TRBV12-3 or TRBV12-4 to TRBJ2-3; 9 nucleotides agree with TRBD2. The TCR comes from a woman under 40 in good health. The CDR3 DNA is TGTGCCAGCAGTCGCGCCCTGAGCGGGGGGACGCAGTATTTT. It is translated as CASSRALSGGTQYF.